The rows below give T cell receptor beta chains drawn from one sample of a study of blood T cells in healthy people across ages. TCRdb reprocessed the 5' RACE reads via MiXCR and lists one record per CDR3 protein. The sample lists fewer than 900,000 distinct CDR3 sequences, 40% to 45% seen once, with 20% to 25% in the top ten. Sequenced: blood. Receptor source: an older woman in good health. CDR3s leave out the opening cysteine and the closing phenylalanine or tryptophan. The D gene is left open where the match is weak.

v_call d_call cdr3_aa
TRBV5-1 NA ASSLVGGGLQETQY
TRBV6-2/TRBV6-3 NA ASCSVEPWNEQF
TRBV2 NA ASSAEPANTGELF
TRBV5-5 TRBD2 ASSFLAGLTDTQY
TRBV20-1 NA SAIEGSRQDGYT
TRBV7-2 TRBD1 ASSARQGVDTQY
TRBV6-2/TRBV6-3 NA ASSYLDYLDYEQY
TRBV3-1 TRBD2 ASSQDTSGGTDTQY
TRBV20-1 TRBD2 SAHSTSGGLYNEQF
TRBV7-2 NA ASSLASGTSTDTQY
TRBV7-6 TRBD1 ASSTQGGRDTEAF
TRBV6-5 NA ASSLRRDYEQY
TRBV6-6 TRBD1 ASSRDRGSQPQH
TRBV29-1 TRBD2 SANQRGVTDTQY
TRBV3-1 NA ASRPPGENNEKLF
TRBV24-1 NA ATRETGRAGELF
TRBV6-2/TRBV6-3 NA ASSYTGSYEQY
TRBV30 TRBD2 AWRMAGGLSSYKQY
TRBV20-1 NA SATRSNQPQH
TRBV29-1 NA SSAMGMQAF
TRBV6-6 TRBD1 ASRGLRDSSPSYEQY
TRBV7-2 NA ASSQRWASTDTQY
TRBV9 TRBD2 ASTPGAGGRNEQL
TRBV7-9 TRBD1 ASTTHGQGGGYT
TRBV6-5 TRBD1 ASSYQIGTVGEQY
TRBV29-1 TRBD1 SVDDRAIWDTQY
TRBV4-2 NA ASSQAAREVYNSPLH
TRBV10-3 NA ATRDGSSYNEQF
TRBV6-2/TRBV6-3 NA ASSYGREAF
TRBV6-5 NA ASSMTLAYEQY
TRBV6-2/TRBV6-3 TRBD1 ASSYWTGSDEQF
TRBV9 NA ASSVIGSSYNEQF
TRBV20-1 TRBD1 SASPRDRGANEKLF
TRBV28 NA ASKGSGADTQY
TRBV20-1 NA SARDNLYEQY
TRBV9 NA ASSVGGVGEQF
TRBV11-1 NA ASSLGRLGEEF
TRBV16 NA ASSQYQVQPQH
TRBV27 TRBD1 ASSVEGAAGYT
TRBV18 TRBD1 ASSGSQGAHNEQF
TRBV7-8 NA ASSRQREWRF